This T cell receptor beta chain was identified in a study of post-analysis software for immune sequencing data. The germline gives CDR1 DFQATT, CDR2 SNEGSKA (reference sequence). The V gene lost 3 bases and the J gene lost 7 bases, with 16 bases spanning the gap. There are 14 residues in the CDR3. Every TCR beta cDNA library bore unique molecular identifiers. TCRdb reprocessed the PCR reads via MiXCR and lists one record per CDR3 protein. In the table there are 550,000 to 700,000 distinct CDR3 sequences, roughly 46% of which are singletons. General study findings and limits: Controls' normalized Chao1 diversity significantly exceeded that of multiple sclerosis patients. When patients were compared with controls, four to six TRBV segments were more frequent, TRBV5-6, TRBV5-1 and TRBV20-1 among them.

This clonotype has a count of ten or more. The antigen is not known. The sequencing input was blood. The TCR sequence derives from a girl aged 10 to 17 with multiple sclerosis. This chain uses TRBV20-1 with TRBJ2-4; either TRBD1 or TRBD2 may supply D (5 bases each). The DNA for the CDR3 is TGCAGTGCTAGGAGGCAGTTGGGGGATAACATTCAGTACTTC. Translating gives CSARRQLGDNIQYF.